Below, 25 T cell receptor beta chains from the same sample are listed, as sequenced in a study of T cell repertoires in cytomegalovirus infection. Their cognate antigens are unknown. Using its own MiXCR run on the reads, TCRdb lists one record per CDR3 protein. This repertoire shows roughly 700,000 distinct CDR3 sequences, about 30% found once; its top ten account for about 20%. The specimen was cultured PBMCs, collected from culture after CMV antigen stimulation. All receptors come from a human donor in good health (CMV status not recorded). Some clones in this sample may be carry-over from other donors' samples.

The V call is TRBV24-1, the J call TRBJ2-7; D is possibly TRBD1 or TRBD2 (6 bases each). V gave up 4 bases and J gave up 5 bases, with 17 bases separating them. Germline CDR1 is KGHDR and CDR2 is SFDVKD. This CDR3 has 15 amino acids. The CDR3 nucleotides are TGTGCCACCAGTGACGCGGGACACTCCTGGGACGAGCAGTACTTC. Its protein product is CATSDAGHSWDEQYF.

This clonotype was counted a few times. The chain joins TRBV5-1 to TRBJ2-2; D perhaps matches TRBD2 (5 bases). Germline loops: CDR1 SGHRS, CDR2 YFSETQ. This CDR3 contains 15 residues. The V and J ends lost 0 bases and 6 bases respectively, with 12 bases between them. The CDR3 loop reads CASSLGPGISGELFF. The CDR3 DNA follows: TGCGCCAGCAGCTTGGGTCCGGGAATCTCCGGGGAGCTGTTTTTT. Full variable domain (rest looked up from reference TRBV5-1 and TRBJ2-2): KAGVTQTPRYLIKTRGQQVTLSCSPISGHRSVSWYQQTPGQGLQFLFEYFSETQRNKGNFPGRFSGRQFSNSRSEMNVSTLELGDSALYLCASSLGPGISGELFFGEGSRLTVL.

The sample holds a few counts of this clonotype. This chain connects TRBV2 to TRBJ2-2, with 9 positions matching TRBD2. Trimming removed 8 bases from V and 0 bases from J; junction bases left unmatched: 7. Germline values: CDR1 SNHLY, CDR2 FYNNEI. The CDR3 contains 16 residues. The DNA for the CDR3 is TGTGCCAGCTCACAGCGGGGGGTCGCGAACACCGGGGAGCTGTTTTTT. Encoded protein: CASSQRGVANTGELFF.

This chain links TRBV2 with TRBJ2-5, with 7 bases identical to TRBD1. Germline V gene lookup returns CDR1 SNHLY and CDR2 FYNNEI. This CDR3 spans 15 amino acids. Germline trimming cut 6 bases from V and 4 bases from J; bases unmatched to any gene: 11. The chain's CDR3 is CASSKTGMGAETQYF. CDR3 in DNA: TGTGCCAGCAGCAAGACAGGGATGGGGGCAGAGACCCAGTACTTC.

The V call is TRBV20-1, the J call TRBJ2-1; no clear D gene. Deletions cut 7 bases from V and 5 bases from J, with 18 bases between. Germline-derived CDR1 and CDR2 are DFQATT and SNEGSKA (reference sequence). This CDR3 spans 14 amino acids. The CDR3 DNA sequence: TGCAGTGTTAAAGACACCGCCCTCGACAATGAGCAGTTCTTC. Encoded protein: CSVKDTALDNEQFF.

This clonotype was picked up many times. The V gene is TRBV7-8, the J gene TRBJ1-6; D not resolved. The CDR3 has 14 amino acids. With 2 bases removed from V and 5 bases from J, the gap between germline ends came to 7 bases. Germline V CDR1 and CDR2: SGHVS, FQNEAQ. DNA of the CDR3: TGTGCCAGCAGCTTAAGTCAGCATAATTCACCCCTCCACTTT. It is translated as CASSLSQHNSPLHF.

The V gene is TRBV2, the J gene TRBJ1-5, with D perhaps TRBD1 (5 bases). Germline CDR1 reads SNHLY; CDR2 reads FYNNEI. This CDR3 spans 18 amino acids. V shed 4 bases and J shed 4 bases, with 23 bases lying between them. The CDR3 protein is CASSGSAGLMRENQPQHF. The CDR3 DNA reads as TGTGCCAGCAGTGGATCGGCGGGGCTAATGAGGGAGAATCAGCCCCAGCATTTT.

Ten or more counts support this clonotype. The rearrangement joins TRBV7-9 to TRBJ1-1; TRBD1 is a possible D gene (6 bases). Trimming took off 6 bases at V and 1 base at J, with 33 bases between the two ends. The germline CDR1 and CDR2 sequences are SEHNR and FQNEAQ (reference sequence). CDR3 length equals 21 residues. The CDR3 sequence: CASRPNTDRPISRITNTEAFF. CDR3 nucleotides: TGTGCCAGCAGGCCTAATACAGACAGGCCGATCTCACGAATTACGAACACTGAAGCTTTCTTT.

The CDR3 nucleotides read TGCGCCAGCAGCCAGAAACAGGTAAACACTGAAGCTTTCTTT. Its translation: CASSQKQVNTEAFF. The chain is built from TRBV4-3 and TRBJ1-1, with D possibly TRBD1 on 5 matching bases. With 3 bases removed from V and 2 bases from J, the gap between germline ends came to 10 bases. This CDR3 is built from 14 residues. The germline CDR1 and CDR2 sequences are LGHNA and YSLEER.

This clonotype was observed a handful of times. CDR3 in DNA: TGTGCCAGCAGTCCTACGGTCTCTGGCTACACCTTC. Its protein is CASSPTVSGYTF. The chain couples TRBV6-2 or TRBV6-3 to TRBJ1-2; no definite D call. Trimming removed 5 bases at V and 7 bases at J, with 11 bases between. The CDR3 runs 12 residues. Per the germline V gene, CDR1 is MNHEY and CDR2 is SVGEGT.

The V call is TRBV6-6, the J call TRBJ1-4; D not resolved. This CDR3 is built from 12 residues. From germline, CDR1 is MNHNY and CDR2 SVGAGI (reference sequence). Trimming shortened V by 8 bases and J by 4 bases, and 8 bases separated the two germline ends. The CDR3 DNA sequence: TGTGCCAGCGCGCAGATTAATGAAAAACTGTTTTTT. This sequence encodes CASAQINEKLFF.

This clonotype was detected a few times. This chain connects TRBV6-1 to TRBJ2-5; D unresolved. The CDR3 runs 14 residues. Germline V gene lookup returns CDR1 MNHNS and CDR2 SASEGT. V gave up 0 bases and J gave up 4 bases, with 9 bases separating them. This CDR3 reads CASSEALVGETQYF. For the CDR3, the DNA is TGTGCCAGCAGTGAAGCGTTGGTGGGAGAGACCCAGTACTTC.

The V gene is TRBV19, the J gene TRBJ1-3; D is unclear. Germline CDR1 is LNHDA and CDR2 is SQIVND (reference sequence). The V end lost 3 bases, the J end lost 8 bases, and 11 bases lay between the germline ends. This CDR3 is 13 amino acids long. CDR3 sequence: CASSIRRRDTIYF. The DNA for the CDR3 is TGTGCCAGTAGTATCCGTCGCCGGGACACCATATATTTT.

This chain links TRBV28 with TRBJ1-2; 8 nucleotides match TRBD1. V gave up 6 bases and J gave up 0 bases; unmatched junction bases: 9. The CDR3 consists of 16 residues. The germline CDR1 and CDR2 sequences are MDHEN and SYDVKM. The CDR3 region has the DNA TGTGCCAGCAGCAAGGACAGGGCCCTAGCTAACTATGGCTACACCTTC. It translates to CASSKDRALANYGYTF.

The V call is TRBV7-2, the J call TRBJ2-5; TRBD2 agrees at 7 bases. The CDR3 consists of 17 residues. The junction had 9 bases not matched to a gene; V was cut back by 2 bases and J by 0 bases. Germline CDR1 and CDR2: SGHTA and FQGNSA. Written as DNA, the CDR3 is TGTGCCAGCAGCTTACTACCGAGCGGGGAAAACCAAGAGACCCAGTACTTC. It yields the protein CASSLLPSGENQETQYF.

This clonotype was observed a handful of times. This rearrangement joins TRBV4-2 to TRBJ1-3; D possibly corresponds to TRBD1 (6 bases). Germline CDR1 reads LGHNA; CDR2 reads YNFKEQ. The CDR3 runs 14 residues. Trimming left V 0 bases short and J 8 bases short, with 11 bases between. Written as DNA, the CDR3 is TGTGCCAGCAGCCAAGAGGGGGGGGCTGACACCATATATTTT. Residues: CASSQEGGADTIYF.

This clonotype was seen a few times. The CDR3 DNA sequence: TGTGCCAGCAGTGAAGAGACAGATACGCAGTATTTT. Translating gives CASSEETDTQYF. The V call is TRBV2, the J call TRBJ2-3; D is ambiguous. V lost 1 base and J lost 3, with 2 bases in between. CDR3 length: 12 residues. Germline V lookup: CDR1 SNHLY, CDR2 FYNNEI.

This sequence joins TRBV30 and TRBJ1-1; TRBD1 aligns across 8 bases. The CDR3 has 13 amino acids. Germline CDR1 GTSNPN, CDR2 SVGIG (reference sequence). The ends lost 7 bases at V and 5 bases at J; junction bases unmatched: 9. CDR3 DNA sequence: TGTGCCTCGCGAGGACAGGGACTGACTGAAGCTTTCTTT. It is translated as CASRGQGLTEAFF.

The gene calls are TRBV5-1 and TRBJ2-1; the match to TRBD1 covers 8 bases. Germline V CDR1 and CDR2: SGHRS, YFSETQ. This CDR3 has 16 residues. V shed 3 bases, J shed 5 bases, and the junction held 10 bases outside the gene matches. As DNA, the CDR3 is TGCGCCAGCAGCTACGGGACAGGAGTGTGGGACAATGAGCAGTTCTTC. This codes for CASSYGTGVWDNEQFF. The full variable domain, rest sourced from reference TRBV5-1 and TRBJ2-1, is KAGVTQTPRYLIKTRGQQVTLSCSPISGHRSVSWYQQTPGQGLQFLFEYFSETQRNKGNFPGRFSGRQFSNSRSEMNVSTLELGDSALYLCASSYGTGVWDNEQFFGPGTRLTVL.

The chain is built from TRBV9 and TRBJ2-3; D unclear. Germline V gives CDR1 SGDLS, CDR2 YYNGEE. The CDR3 consists of 14 residues. V dropped 0 bases and J dropped 2 bases, with 7 bases sitting between them. This chain's CDR3 is CASSVAIFTDTQYF. CDR3 in DNA: TGTGCCAGCAGCGTAGCAATCTTCACAGATACGCAGTATTTT.

There are a few counts of this clonotype. V and J are TRBV3-1 and TRBJ2-7; 9 bases agree with TRBD2. The V gene end was trimmed by 10 bases and the J gene end by 6 bases; junction bases not matched to a gene: 16. Germline assignment: CDR1 LGHDT and CDR2 YNNKEL (reference sequence). This CDR3 spans 15 amino acids. The CDR3 spells CATGSGGRALGEQYF. The CDR3 DNA sequence: TGTGCCACCGGTAGCGGCGGGAGGGCCCTAGGCGAGCAGTACTTC.

This clonotype was observed a handful of times. The chain has TRBV12-3 or TRBV12-4 and TRBJ2-1; no definite D call. This CDR3 spans 11 amino acids. The V and J ends lost 3 bases and 9 bases respectively, with 6 bases between them. CDR3 DNA sequence: TGTGCCAGCAGTTTGAAGTTTGAGCAGTTCTTC. The encoded protein is CASSLKFEQFF.

This clonotype has only a few counts. The chain combines TRBV4-1 with TRBJ1-6; 10 bases line up with TRBD1. This CDR3 comprises 17 residues. V trimming: 5 bases; J trimming: 8 bases; junction bases outside the gene matches: 12. Germline loops: CDR1 MGHRA, CDR2 YSYEKL. In DNA form, the CDR3 reads TGCGCCAGCAGCTACCTTTTCGGGACAGGGGAAGATTCACCCCTCCACTTT. The encoded protein is CASSYLFGTGEDSPLHF.

The rearrangement joins TRBV15 to TRBJ2-3; D remains unclear. Germline-derived CDR1 and CDR2 are LNHNV and YYDKDF (reference sequence). The ends were cut back, 1 base at V and 6 bases at J, with 8 bases in the middle. This CDR3 region has 13 residues. The chain's CDR3 is CATSRGTVDTQYF. In DNA, the CDR3 is TGTGCCACCAGCAGAGGAACAGTGGATACGCAGTATTTT.

The gene calls are TRBV20-1 and TRBJ2-1, with 8 positions matching TRBD2. Per the germline V gene, CDR1 is DFQATT and CDR2 is SNEGSKA (reference sequence). The CDR3 runs to 17 residues. Trimming cost V 6 bases and J 2 bases; bases outside gene matches: 15. The CDR3 protein is CSALSGISAGAYNEQFF. CDR3 coding DNA: TGCAGTGCCCTTTCGGGCATCTCAGCGGGGGCCTACAATGAGCAGTTCTTC.